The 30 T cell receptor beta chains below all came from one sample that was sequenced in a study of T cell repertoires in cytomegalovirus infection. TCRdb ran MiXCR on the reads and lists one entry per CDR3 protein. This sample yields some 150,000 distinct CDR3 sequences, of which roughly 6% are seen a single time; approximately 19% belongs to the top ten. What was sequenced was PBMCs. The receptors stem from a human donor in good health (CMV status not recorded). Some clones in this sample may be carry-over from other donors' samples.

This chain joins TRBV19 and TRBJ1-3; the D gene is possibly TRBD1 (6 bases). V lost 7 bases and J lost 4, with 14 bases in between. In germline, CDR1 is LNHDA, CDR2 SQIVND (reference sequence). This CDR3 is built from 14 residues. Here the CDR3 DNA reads TGTGCCAGTAAACCGACAGGAGACGGAAACACCATATATTTT. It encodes CASKPTGDGNTIYF.

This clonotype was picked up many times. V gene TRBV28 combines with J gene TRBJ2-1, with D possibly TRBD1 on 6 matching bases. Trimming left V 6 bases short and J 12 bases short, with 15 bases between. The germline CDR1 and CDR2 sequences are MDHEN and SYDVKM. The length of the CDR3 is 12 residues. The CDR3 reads CASSITGSGQFF. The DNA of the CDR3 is TGTGCCAGCAGCATTACAGGGTCCGGGCAGTTCTTC.

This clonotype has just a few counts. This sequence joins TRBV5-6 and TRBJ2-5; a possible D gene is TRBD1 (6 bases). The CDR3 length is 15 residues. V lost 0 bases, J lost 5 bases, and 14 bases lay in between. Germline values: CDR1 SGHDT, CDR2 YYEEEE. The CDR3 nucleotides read TGTGCCAGCAGCTTGGCAGGGGTACGTCGGGAGACCCAGTACTTC. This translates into CASSLAGVRRETQYF.

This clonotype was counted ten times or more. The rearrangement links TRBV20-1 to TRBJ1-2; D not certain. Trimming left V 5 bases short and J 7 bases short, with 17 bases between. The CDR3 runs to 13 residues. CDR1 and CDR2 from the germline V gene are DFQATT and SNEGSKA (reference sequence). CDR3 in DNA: TGCAGTGCTCCCCGGGCGTTGAAGAGTGGCTACACCTTC. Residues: CSAPRALKSGYTF.

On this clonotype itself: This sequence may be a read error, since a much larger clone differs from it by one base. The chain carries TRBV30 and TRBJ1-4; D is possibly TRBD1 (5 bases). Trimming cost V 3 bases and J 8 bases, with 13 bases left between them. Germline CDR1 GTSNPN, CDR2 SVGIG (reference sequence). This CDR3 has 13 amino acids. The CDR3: CAWSRVLGEKLFF. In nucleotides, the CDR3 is TGTGCCTGGAGCAGGGTCTTGGGGGAAAAACTGTTTTTT.

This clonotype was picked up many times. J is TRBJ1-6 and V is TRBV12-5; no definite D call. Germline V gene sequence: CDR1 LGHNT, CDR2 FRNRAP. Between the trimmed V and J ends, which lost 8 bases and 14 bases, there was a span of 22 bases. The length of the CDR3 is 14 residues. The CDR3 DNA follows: TGTGCTAGTCGCCCGGACGGGCTAAGAAGCGCCCTCCACTTT. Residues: CASRPDGLRSALHF.

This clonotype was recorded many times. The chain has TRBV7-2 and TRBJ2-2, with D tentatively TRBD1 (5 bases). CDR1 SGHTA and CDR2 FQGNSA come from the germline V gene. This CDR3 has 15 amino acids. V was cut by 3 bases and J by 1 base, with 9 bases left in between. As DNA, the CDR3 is TGTGCCAGCAGCTTTCCGACAGAGAACACCGGGGAGCTGTTTTTT. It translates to CASSFPTENTGELFF.

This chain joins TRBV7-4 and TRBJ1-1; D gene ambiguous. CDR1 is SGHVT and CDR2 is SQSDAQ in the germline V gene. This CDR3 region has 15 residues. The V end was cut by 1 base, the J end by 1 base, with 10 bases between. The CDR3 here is CASSLEREANTEAFF. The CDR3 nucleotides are TGTGCCAGCAGCTTAGAAAGGGAGGCGAACACTGAAGCTTTCTTT.

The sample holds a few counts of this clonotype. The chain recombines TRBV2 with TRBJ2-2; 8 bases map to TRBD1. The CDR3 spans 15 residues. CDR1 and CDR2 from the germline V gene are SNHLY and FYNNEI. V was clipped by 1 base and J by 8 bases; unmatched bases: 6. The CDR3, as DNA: TGTGCCAGCAGTGAAGAGGACAGGGCCGAAGGGGAGCTGTTTTTT. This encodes CASSEEDRAEGELFF.

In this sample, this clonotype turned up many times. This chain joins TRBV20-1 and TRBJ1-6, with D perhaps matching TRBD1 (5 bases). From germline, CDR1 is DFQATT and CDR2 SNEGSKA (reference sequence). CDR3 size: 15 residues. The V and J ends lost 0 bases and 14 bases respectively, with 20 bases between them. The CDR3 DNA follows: TGCAGTGCTAGAGAACCCCGGACCGGGGGAGGGACCCTCCACTTT. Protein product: CSAREPRTGGGTLHF.

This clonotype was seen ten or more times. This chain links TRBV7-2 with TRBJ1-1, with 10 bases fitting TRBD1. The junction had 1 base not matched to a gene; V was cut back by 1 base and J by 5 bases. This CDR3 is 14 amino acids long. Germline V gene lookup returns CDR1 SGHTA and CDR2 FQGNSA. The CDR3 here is CASSLEGQGTEAFF. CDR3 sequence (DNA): TGTGCCAGCAGCTTAGAGGGACAGGGGACTGAAGCTTTCTTT.

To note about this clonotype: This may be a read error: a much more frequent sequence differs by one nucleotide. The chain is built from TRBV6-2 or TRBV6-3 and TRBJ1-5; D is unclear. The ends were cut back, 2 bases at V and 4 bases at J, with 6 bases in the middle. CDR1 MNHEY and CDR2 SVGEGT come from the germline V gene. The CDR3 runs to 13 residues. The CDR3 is CASSYGNNQPQHF. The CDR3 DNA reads TGTGCCAGCAGTTACGGGAATAATCAGCCCCAGCATTTT.

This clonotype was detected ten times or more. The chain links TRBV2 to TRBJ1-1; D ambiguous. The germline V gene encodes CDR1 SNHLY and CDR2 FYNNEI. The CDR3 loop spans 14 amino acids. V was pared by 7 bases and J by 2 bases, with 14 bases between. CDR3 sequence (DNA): TGTGCCAGCACCCAACTTGGGGAAAACACTGAAGCTTTCTTT. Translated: CASTQLGENTEAFF.

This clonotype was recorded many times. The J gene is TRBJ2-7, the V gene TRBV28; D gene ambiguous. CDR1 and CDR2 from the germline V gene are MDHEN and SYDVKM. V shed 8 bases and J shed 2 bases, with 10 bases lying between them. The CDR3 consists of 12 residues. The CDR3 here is CASGTYTYEQYF. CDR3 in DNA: TGTGCCAGCGGAACCTACACCTACGAGCAGTACTTC. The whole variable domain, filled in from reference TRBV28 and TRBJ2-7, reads DVKVTQSSRYLVKRTGEKVFLECVQDMDHENMFWYRQDPGLGLRLIYFSYDVKMKEKGDIPEGYSVSREKKERFSLILESASTNQTSMYLCASGTYTYEQYFGPGTRLTVT.

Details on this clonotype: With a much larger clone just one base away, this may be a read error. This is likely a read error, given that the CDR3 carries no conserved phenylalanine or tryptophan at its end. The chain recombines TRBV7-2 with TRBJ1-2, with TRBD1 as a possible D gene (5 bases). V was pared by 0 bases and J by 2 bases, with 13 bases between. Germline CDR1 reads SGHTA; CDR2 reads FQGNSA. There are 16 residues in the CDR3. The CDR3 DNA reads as TGTGCCAGCAGCTTAGCGTCGGGACGTAGAAACTATGGCTACACCTGC. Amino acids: CASSLASGRRNYGYTC.

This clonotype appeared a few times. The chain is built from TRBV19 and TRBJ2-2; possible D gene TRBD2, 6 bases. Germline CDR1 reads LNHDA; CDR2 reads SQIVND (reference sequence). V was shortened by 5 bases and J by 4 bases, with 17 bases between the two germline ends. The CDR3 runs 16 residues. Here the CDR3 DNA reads TGTGCCAGTAGTCCCGATGGAGGGTCCGGCACCGGGGAGCTGTTTTTT. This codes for CASSPDGGSGTGELFF. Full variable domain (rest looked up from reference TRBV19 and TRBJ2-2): DGGITQSPKYLFRKEGQNVTLSCEQNLNHDAMYWYRQDPGQGLRLIYYSQIVNDFQKGDIAEGYSVSREKKESFPLTVTSAQKNPTAFYLCASSPDGGSGTGELFFGEGSRLTVL.

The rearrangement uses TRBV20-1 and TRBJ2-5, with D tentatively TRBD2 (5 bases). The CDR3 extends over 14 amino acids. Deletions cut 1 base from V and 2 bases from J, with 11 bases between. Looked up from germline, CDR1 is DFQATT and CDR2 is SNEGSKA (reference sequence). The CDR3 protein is CSARVPERQETQYF. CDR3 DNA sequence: TGCAGTGCTAGAGTCCCCGAGCGGCAAGAGACCCAGTACTTC.

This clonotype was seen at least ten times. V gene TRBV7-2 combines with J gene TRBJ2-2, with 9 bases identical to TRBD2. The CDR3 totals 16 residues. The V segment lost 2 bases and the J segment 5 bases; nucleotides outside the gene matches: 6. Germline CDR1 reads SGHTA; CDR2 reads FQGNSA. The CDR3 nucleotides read TGTGCCAGCAGCTTAAGGCTAGCGGGGCAAACCGGGGAGCTGTTTTTT. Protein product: CASSLRLAGQTGELFF.

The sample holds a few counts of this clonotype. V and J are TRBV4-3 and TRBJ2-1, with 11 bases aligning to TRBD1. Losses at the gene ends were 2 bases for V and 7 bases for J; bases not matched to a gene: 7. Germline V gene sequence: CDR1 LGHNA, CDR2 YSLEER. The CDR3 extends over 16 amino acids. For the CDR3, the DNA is TGCGCCAGCAGCCAAACCGGGACAGGGGGGAGGAATGAGCAGTTCTTC. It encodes CASSQTGTGGRNEQFF.

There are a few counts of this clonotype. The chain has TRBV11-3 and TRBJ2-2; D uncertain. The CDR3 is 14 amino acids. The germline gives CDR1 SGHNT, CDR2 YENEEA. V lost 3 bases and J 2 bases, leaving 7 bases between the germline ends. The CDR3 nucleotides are TGTGCCAGCAGCTTCTCGGGTAACACCGGGGAGCTGTTTTTT. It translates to CASSFSGNTGELFF. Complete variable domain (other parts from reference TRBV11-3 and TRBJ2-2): EAGVVQSPRYKIIEKKQPVAFWCNPISGHNTLYWYLQNLGQGPELLIRYENEEAVDDSQLPKDRFSAERLKGVDSTLKIQPAELGDSAVYLCASSFSGNTGELFFGEGSRLTVL.

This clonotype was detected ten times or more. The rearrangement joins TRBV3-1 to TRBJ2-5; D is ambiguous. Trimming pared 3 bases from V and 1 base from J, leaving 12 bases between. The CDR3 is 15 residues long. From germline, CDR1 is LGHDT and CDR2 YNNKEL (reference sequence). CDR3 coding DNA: TGTGCCAGCAGCCAGGTCCTAGGGTTCCAAGAGACCCAGTACTTC. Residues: CASSQVLGFQETQYF.

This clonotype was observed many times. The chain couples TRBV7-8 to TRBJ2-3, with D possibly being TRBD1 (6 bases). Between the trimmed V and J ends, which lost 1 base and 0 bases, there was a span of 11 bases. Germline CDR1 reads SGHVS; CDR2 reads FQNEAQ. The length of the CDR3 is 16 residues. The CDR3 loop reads CASSLVQGRSTDTQYF. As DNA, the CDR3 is TGTGCCAGCAGCTTAGTACAGGGCCGTAGCACAGATACGCAGTATTTT.

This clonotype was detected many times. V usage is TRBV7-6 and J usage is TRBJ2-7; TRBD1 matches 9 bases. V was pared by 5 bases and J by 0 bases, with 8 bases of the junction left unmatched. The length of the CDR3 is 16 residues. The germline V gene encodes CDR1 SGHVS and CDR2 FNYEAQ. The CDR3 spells CASSPGQGTFSYEQYF. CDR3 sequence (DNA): TGTGCCAGCAGCCCTGGACAGGGGACCTTCTCCTACGAGCAGTACTTC.

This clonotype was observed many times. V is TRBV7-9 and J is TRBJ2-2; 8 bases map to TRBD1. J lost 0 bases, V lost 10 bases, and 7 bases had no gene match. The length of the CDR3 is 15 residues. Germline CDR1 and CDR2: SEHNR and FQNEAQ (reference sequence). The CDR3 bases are TGTGCCAACGTGGACAGGGCGACGAACACCGGGGAGCTGTTTTTT. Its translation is CANVDRATNTGELFF. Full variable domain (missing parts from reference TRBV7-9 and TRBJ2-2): DTGVSQNPRHKITKRGQNVTFRCDPISEHNRLYWYRQTLGQGPEFLTYFQNEAQLEKSRLLSDRFSAERPKGSFSTLEIQRTEQGDSAMYLCANVDRATNTGELFFGEGSRLTVL.

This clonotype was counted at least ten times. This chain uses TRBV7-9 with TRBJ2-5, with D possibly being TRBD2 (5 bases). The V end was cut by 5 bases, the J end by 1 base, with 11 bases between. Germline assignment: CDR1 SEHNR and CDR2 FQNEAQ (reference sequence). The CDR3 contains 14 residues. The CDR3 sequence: CASSQREFQETQYF. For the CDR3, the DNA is TGTGCCAGCAGCCAACGGGAATTCCAAGAGACCCAGTACTTC. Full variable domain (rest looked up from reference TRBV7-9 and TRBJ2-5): DTGVSQNPRHKITKRGQNVTFRCDPISEHNRLYWYRQTLGQGPEFLTYFQNEAQLEKSRLLSDRFSAERPKGSFSTLEIQRTEQGDSAMYLCASSQREFQETQYFGPGTRLLVL.

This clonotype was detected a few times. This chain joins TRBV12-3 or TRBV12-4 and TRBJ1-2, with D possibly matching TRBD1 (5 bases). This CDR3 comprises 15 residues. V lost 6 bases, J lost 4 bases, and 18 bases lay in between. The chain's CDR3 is CASSPEGLISYGYTF. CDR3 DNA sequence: TGTGCCAGCAGCCCGGAGGGGTTAATTTCCTATGGCTACACCTTC.

This CDR3 is CASSSGQLEEKLFF. Here the CDR3 DNA reads TGCGCCAGCAGCTCGGGACAGCTTGAGGAAAAACTGTTTTTT. The rearrangement uses TRBV5-1 and TRBJ1-4; 7 positions agree with TRBD1. Germline lookup yields CDR1 SGHRS and CDR2 YFSETQ. CDR3 length: 14 amino acids. V lost 3 bases and J lost 8; bases outside the gene matches: 7.

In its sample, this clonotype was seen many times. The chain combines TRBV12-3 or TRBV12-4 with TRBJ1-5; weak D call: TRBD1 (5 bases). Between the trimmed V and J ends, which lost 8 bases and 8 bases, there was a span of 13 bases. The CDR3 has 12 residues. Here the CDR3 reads CASGDGGEPQHF. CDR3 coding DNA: TGTGCCAGCGGAGACGGGGGGGAGCCCCAGCATTTT.

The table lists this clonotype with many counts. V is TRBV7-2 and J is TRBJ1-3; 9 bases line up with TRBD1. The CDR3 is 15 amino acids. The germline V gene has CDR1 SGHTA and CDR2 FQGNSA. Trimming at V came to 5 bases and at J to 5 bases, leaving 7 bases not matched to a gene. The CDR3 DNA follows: TGTGCCAGCAGCATTGGGACAGGGAGGAGAAACACCATATATTTT. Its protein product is CASSIGTGRRNTIYF.

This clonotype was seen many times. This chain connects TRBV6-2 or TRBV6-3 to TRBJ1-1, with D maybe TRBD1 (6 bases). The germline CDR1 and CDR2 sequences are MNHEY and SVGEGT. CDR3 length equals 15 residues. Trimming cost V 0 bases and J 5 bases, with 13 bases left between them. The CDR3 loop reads CASSYSIDRRTEAFF. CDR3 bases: TGTGCCAGCAGTTACTCGATAGACAGGCGAACTGAAGCTTTCTTT.